These T cell receptor beta chains were read from a single sample in a study of blood T cell repertoires in COVID-19. Produced via immunoSEQ multiplex PCR; TCRdb's table is partial and in-frame only. The table shows around 250,000 clones, with about 89% occurring only once. Sequenced sample: PBMCs or T cells enriched from blood (not recorded which). The source is a human donor in a cohort exposed to, infected with or recovered from COVID-19 (not recorded which). The donor label of this sample is uncertain. Both conserved end residues are part of each CDR3. D genes are given only for firm matches. Size is omitted from some rows. Given values are once, few, many or a class for expanded clones.

CDR3nt	CDR3aa	v_gene	j_gene	abundance	d_gene
TGTGCCAGCAGCTCCTCGTCCGGAGGAGATACGCAGTATTTT	CASSSSSGGDTQYF	TRBV5-6	TRBJ2-3	-	-
TGTGCCGCCACCAGGGGAATTAACTATGGCTACACCTTC	CAATRGINYGYTF	TRBV10-3	TRBJ1-2	-	-
TGTGCCACCAGCCTGCGGACAGGCCTACAAGAGACCCAGTACTTC	CATSLRTGLQETQYF	TRBV15	TRBJ2-5	-	TRBD1
TGTGCCAGCAGCGCCGGGACAGGGGTCTACAATGAGCAGTTCTTC	CASSAGTGVYNEQFF	TRBV6-4	TRBJ2-1	once	TRBD1
TGTGCCAGCAGCTTAGTCGGGACACCGCGGGAGACCCAGTACTTC	CASSLVGTPRETQYF	TRBV7-3	TRBJ2-5	-	-
TGCGCCAGCAGCCCCCGCTCTGGGGCCAACGTCCTGACTTTC	CASSPRSGANVLTF	TRBV4-1	TRBJ2-6	-	-
TGTGCCTGGAGTCGCGGGGGTGATCAAGAGACCCAGTACTTC	CAWSRGGDQETQYF	TRBV30	TRBJ2-5	-	TRBD2
TGTGCCAGCACCCGCAGCGGGGGAGGCGAAGCTTTCTTT	CASTRSGGGEAFF	TRBV27	TRBJ1-1	-	-
TGTGCCAGCAGCTGGACAGTCTCCTACGAGCAGTACTTC	CASSWTVSYEQYF	TRBV7-2	TRBJ2-7	-	-
TGCAGCGCCCTGGGTGATCCGGCGGGAGGAGGGCTTGGCTACACCTTC	CSALGDPAGGGLGYTF	TRBV29-1	TRBJ1-2	-	-
TGTGCCACCGGGACAGGGGGCCATGAGCAGTTCTTC	CATGTGGHEQFF	TRBV24-1	TRBJ2-1	-	TRBD1
TGTGCCAGCAGCCTCGCTGACAGCGAAGAGACCCAGTACTTC	CASSLADSEETQYF	TRBV7-2	TRBJ2-5	-	-
TGTGCCAGCAGCCAAGACAGAGGGACAGGGAAGGGACAAGACACCATATATTTT	CASSQDRGTGKGQDTIYF	TRBV3-1/TRBV3-2	TRBJ1-3	-	TRBD1
TGTGCCAGTAGTTCCCTGCAGGGTAGGGAGACCCAGTACTTC	CASSSLQGRETQYF	TRBV19	TRBJ2-5	-	-
TGCGCCAGCCTCACCAGGGGAAGAGGTTCACCCCTCCACTTT	CASLTRGRGSPLHF	TRBV10-1	TRBJ1-6	-	-
TGTGCCAGCAGCGTCTCCACAGAGAGCTATGGCTACACCTTC	CASSVSTESYGYTF	TRBV9	TRBJ1-2	-	-
TGTGCCAGCCGACAGGGGGCTAGCAATCAGCCCCAGCATTTT	CASRQGASNQPQHF	TRBV19	TRBJ1-5	-	TRBD1
TGTGCCAGCAGCTTCTTGGGACAAGACTACGAGCAGTACTTC	CASSFLGQDYEQYF	TRBV7-3	TRBJ2-7	-	-
TGTGCCAGCAGTTGGGACGGCCACAGGGGAACCACTGAAGCTTTCTTT	CASSWDGHRGTTEAFF	TRBV6-5	TRBJ1-1	-	TRBD1
TGTGCCAGCAGTTCCCCTGCGAGACAGGGCAAAAACATTCAGTACTTC	CASSSPARQGKNIQYF	TRBV27	TRBJ2-4	-	TRBD1
TGTGCCAGCAGCCAACTTAGCGGGGGGCTGAGAAATGAGCAGTTCTTC	CASSQLSGGLRNEQFF	TRBV14	TRBJ2-1	-	TRBD2
TGCGCCAGCACTAATCCCACGGTTAACACTGAAGCTTTCTTT	CASTNPTVNTEAFF	TRBV5-1	TRBJ1-1	-	-
TGTGCCAGCAGTCGGAGCGAGGTAGCCAAAAACATTCAGTACTTC	CASSRSEVAKNIQYF	TRBV5-6	TRBJ2-4	-	-
TGTGCCAGCAGCTCCCTTAGGGACAGGGCGTCTTCTAACTATGGCTACACCTTC	CASSSLRDRASSNYGYTF	TRBV11-2	TRBJ1-2	once	TRBD1
TGTGCCAGCAGTGTTGGCAGTGCGGGTAATCAGCCCCAGCATTTT	CASSVGSAGNQPQHF	TRBV2	TRBJ1-5	-	-
TGTGCCAGCGCGGGGGTCGGGGAGCTGTTTTTT	CASAGVGELFF	TRBV12-3/TRBV12-4	TRBJ2-2	-	TRBD2
TGTGCCAGTACAGGGGATTTAAGACCCTCTGGGGCCAACGTCCTGACTTTC	CASTGDLRPSGANVLTF	TRBV5-6	TRBJ2-6	-	TRBD1
TGTGCCAGCAGCCGCTCCGGGACAAACTATGGCTACACCTTC	CASSRSGTNYGYTF	TRBV7-9	TRBJ1-2	-	-
TGTGCCAGCAGCCCACCACCGGGACAGGGTGTGGGGGCGCATGGCTACACCTTC	CASSPPPGQGVGAHGYTF	TRBV5-5	TRBJ1-2	-	TRBD1